The present entry profiles one TCR beta chain with its context. What it binds is unknown. The germline gene is not matched at one end of the junction; a read error may be the cause. This sample stems from a study of T cells after yellow fever vaccination. Study-level findings and limits: Reappearance after the booster was observed for most primary-vaccination clones (about 96% CD4, roughly 90% CD8). FACS-sorted repertoires could harbor abundant contaminating bulk-population clonotypes.

CDR1 SGHVS and CDR2 FNYEAQ come from the germline V gene. This CDR3 is 13 amino acids long. A process of 5'RACE template switching, which added a universal primer site and UMIs, was used to make TCR cDNA. TCRdb independently ran MiXCR on the 5' RACE reads; one entry per CDR3 protein. The data contain some 250,000 distinct CDR3 sequences, 6.9% of them seen just once; the ten biggest clones take up about 0.85%. The rearrangement joins TRBV7-6 to TRBJ2-1; D is perhaps TRBD1 (5 bases). The sequencing here drew on CD4+ T cells sorted from PBMCs, taken 15 days after the yellow fever booster vaccination. The TCR sequence derives from a man aged 25-45 years who received the YFV17D yellow fever vaccine. The CDR3 loop reads CASSKYHRNEQSF. The CDR3 bases are TGTGCCAGCAGCAAATACCACAGGAATGAGCAGTCCTTC.